The sequence of this T cell receptor (beta chain) was determined in a study of blood T cell repertoires in COVID-19. Only in-frame clones appear in the TCRdb table, and some are missing; sequencing was by immunoSEQ multiplex PCR. The sample carries a few hundred thousand clones, 70% to 90% recorded once. Trimming cost V 3 bases and J 0 bases; bases outside gene matches: 3. The CDR3 is made up of 17 amino acids. Germline V lookup: CDR1 SEHNR, CDR2 FQNEAQ (reference sequence). The chain combines TRBV7-9 with TRBJ1-3; TRBD1 matches at 12 bases. Material: PBMCs or T cells enriched from blood (not recorded which). The sequence was collected from a woman aged 30 to 39 who had recovered from COVID-19. As DNA, the CDR3 is TGTGCCAGCAGCTTGGGACAGGGGGCCATCTCTGGAAACACCATATATTTT. Amino acid sequence: CASSLGQGAISGNTIYF.